Below are 28 T cell receptor beta chains sequenced from a single sample in a study of blood T cells in healthy people across ages. Primers used in a second PCR of roughly 7 to 11 cycles were a sample-barcoded 5' primer and a J-beta primer mix. Each CDR3 protein gets one entry after TCRdb re-called the 5' RACE reads with MiXCR. The table lists 550,000 to 650,000 distinct CDR3 sequences, around 27% of them singletons. The same sample was also studied in work on T cells of mothers and their children.

The sequenced sample consisted of blood. All receptors derive from a boy between 2 and 15 years old in good health.

CDR3 bases: TGTGCCAGCAGCTACAGGAGCTTTAGTATGAACACTGAAGCTTTCTTT. Its translation is CASSYRSFSMNTEAFF. The J gene is TRBJ1-1, the V gene TRBV7-8; possible D gene TRBD1, 5 bases. Trimming left V 4 bases short and J 0 bases short, with 15 bases between. CDR1 SGHVS and CDR2 FQNEAQ come from the germline V gene. CDR3 length: 16 amino acids. The variable domain in full, with the rest retrieved from reference TRBV7-8 and TRBJ1-1, is GAGVSQSPRYKVAKRGQDVALRCDPISGHVSLFWYQQALGQGPEFLTYFQNEAQLDKSGLPSDRFFAERPEGSVSTLKIQRTQQEDSAVYLCASSYRSFSMNTEAFFGQGTRLTVV.

The chain has TRBV7-2 and TRBJ1-3; 9 nucleotides agree with TRBD1. V lost 5 bases, J lost 0 bases, and 8 bases stayed unmatched. The CDR3 is 17 amino acids. The V gene's germline CDR1 is SGHTA and CDR2 FQGNSA. The CDR3 reads CASSPRTGVSSGNTIYF. CDR3 nucleotide sequence: TGTGCCAGCAGCCCCCGGACAGGGGTAAGCTCTGGAAACACCATATATTTT.

The chain recombines TRBV14 with TRBJ2-5; TRBD2 is a possible D gene (5 bases). This CDR3 is built from 15 residues. In germline, CDR1 is SGHDN, CDR2 FVKESK. With 2 bases removed from V and 1 base from J, the gap between germline ends came to 11 bases. CDR3 amino acids: CASSQLPRGQETQYF. The CDR3 coding sequence is TGTGCCAGCAGCCAACTTCCACGGGGCCAAGAGACCCAGTACTTC.

This clonotype appeared a few times. The chain employs TRBV9 and TRBJ2-2; D is possibly TRBD2 (8 bases). V was clipped by 3 bases and J by 5 bases, with 17 bases between them. The CDR3 length is 16 residues. Germline CDR1 SGDLS, CDR2 YYNGEE. As DNA, the CDR3 is TGTGCCAGCAGCGCGGGGGGGACAGACTTGACCGGGGAGCTGTTTTTT. It yields the protein CASSAGGTDLTGELFF.

With respect to this clonotype: Relative to the germline gene, one junction end is altered; a read error may explain this. The chain uses TRBV9 and TRBJ2-7; D ambiguous. Germline values: CDR1 SGDLS, CDR2 YYNGEE. The CDR3 is made up of 14 amino acids. In DNA form, the CDR3 reads TGTGCCGGCAGCGTAGGTATTCTCAACTACGAGCAGTACTTC. Its translation: CAGSVGILNYEQYF.

This clonotype has at least ten counts. The genes are TRBV7-9 and TRBJ2-5, with D unresolved. The V end was cut by 3 bases, the J end by 2 bases, with 7 bases between. This CDR3 comprises 13 residues. Germline CDR1 and CDR2: SEHNR and FQNEAQ (reference sequence). Here the CDR3 reads CASSFPNQETQYF. The DNA for the CDR3 is TGTGCCAGCAGCTTCCCTAATCAAGAGACCCAGTACTTC.

This clonotype was seen a handful of times. The chain links TRBV3-1 to TRBJ2-7; tentatively, D is TRBD2 (6 bases). With 3 bases removed from V and 7 bases from J, the gap between germline ends came to 10 bases. The CDR3 has 12 residues. CDR1 is LGHDT, CDR2 YNNKEL, per germline (reference sequence). The CDR3 nucleotides are TGTGCCAGCAGCCACGGGGGATGGGAGCAGTACTTC. The encoded protein is CASSHGGWEQYF.

The chain employs TRBV29-1 and TRBJ1-2, with 8 positions matching TRBD1. The CDR3 totals 14 residues. Trimming at V came to 3 bases and at J to 2 bases, leaving 5 bases not matched to a gene. The V gene's germline CDR1 is SQVTM and CDR2 ANQGSEA. The CDR3 sequence: CSVETQGANYGYTF. The CDR3 coding sequence is TGCAGCGTTGAGACCCAGGGGGCCAACTATGGCTACACCTTC. Full variable domain (outside the CDR3, taken from reference TRBV29-1 and TRBJ1-2): SAVISQKPSRDICQRGTSLTIQCQVDSQVTMMFWYRQQPGQSLTLIATANQGSEATYESGFVIDKFPISRPNLTFSTLTVSNMSPEDSSIYLCSVETQGANYGYTFGSGTRLTVV.

The genes are TRBV5-1 and TRBJ1-2, with TRBD1 identical over 7 bases. The CDR3 length is 14 residues. The J segment lost 6 bases and the V segment lost 4 bases, leaving 9 bases of the junction unmatched. Germline V gene lookup returns CDR1 SGHRS and CDR2 YFSETQ. CDR3 protein: CASSMRQGWDGYTF. The CDR3, as DNA: TGCGCCAGCAGCATGAGACAGGGCTGGGATGGCTACACCTTC. Filled out from reference TRBV5-1 and TRBJ1-2, the complete variable domain reads KAGVTQTPRYLIKTRGQQVTLSCSPISGHRSVSWYQQTPGQGLQFLFEYFSETQRNKGNFPGRFSGRQFSNSRSEMNVSTLELGDSALYLCASSMRQGWDGYTFGSGTRLTVV.

CDR3 protein: CASSLWGAQNTGELFF. The CDR3 bases are TGTGCCAGCAGCTTGTGGGGGGCCCAGAACACCGGGGAGCTGTTTTTT. The gene calls are TRBV5-5 and TRBJ2-2; D might be TRBD1 or TRBD2, each matching 6 bases. The germline V gene has CDR1 SGHKS and CDR2 YYEKEE (reference sequence). The CDR3 consists of 16 residues. Deletions cut 1 base from V and 1 base from J, with 11 bases between.

This sequence joins TRBV7-3 and TRBJ2-1; possibly TRBD1 for D (6 bases). Germline CDR1 is SGHTA and CDR2 is FQGTGA. This CDR3 comprises 16 residues. With 5 bases removed from V and 1 base from J, the gap between germline ends came to 15 bases. CDR3 in amino acids: CASSQTGIGSYNEQFF. The CDR3 coding sequence is TGTGCCAGCAGCCAAACAGGGATCGGGTCCTACAATGAGCAGTTCTTC. The complete variable domain, with remaining parts taken from reference TRBV7-3 and TRBJ2-1, reads GAGVSQTPSNKVTEKGKYVELRCDPISGHTALYWYRQSLGQGPEFLIYFQGTGAADDSGLPNDRFFAVRPEGSVSTLKIQRTERGDSAVYLCASSQTGIGSYNEQFFGPGTRLTVL.

In its sample, this clonotype was seen a few times. The chain recombines TRBV6-2 or TRBV6-3 with TRBJ2-5, with D possibly TRBD2 on 5 matching bases. V lost 4 bases, J lost 2 bases, and 11 bases lay in between. There are 14 residues in the CDR3. Germline V gene lookup returns CDR1 MNHEY and CDR2 SVGEGT. The CDR3 DNA reads as TGTGCCAGCAGTTTATCCGACTATCAAGAGACCCAGTACTTC. This codes for CASSLSDYQETQYF.

The CDR3 here is CASSYRGFTEAFF. The CDR3 DNA sequence: TGTGCCAGCAGTTACAGGGGGTTCACTGAAGCTTTCTTT. V gene TRBV6-5 combines with J gene TRBJ1-1; perhaps TRBD1 as D (6 bases). The CDR3 has 13 amino acids. Germline V gene lookup returns CDR1 MNHEY and CDR2 SVGAGI. V was cut by 2 bases and J by 4 bases, with 8 bases left in between.

J is TRBJ1-3 and V is TRBV10-2; no clear D. V lost 5 bases to trimming and J lost 0 bases, with 11 bases between them. CDR3 length: 15 residues. Germline assignment: CDR1 WSHSY and CDR2 SAAADI. CDR3: CASSREAGSGNTIYF. CDR3 coding DNA: TGCGCCAGCAGTCGGGAGGCGGGCTCTGGAAACACCATATATTTT.

This clonotype has just a few counts. V is TRBV30 and J is TRBJ2-5, with unresolved D. This CDR3 region has 14 residues. Deletions cut 2 bases from V and 2 bases from J, with 12 bases between. Germline V gene sequence: CDR1 GTSNPN, CDR2 SVGIG (reference sequence). CDR3 sequence reads: CAWSSYEVQETQYF. CDR3 coding DNA: TGTGCCTGGAGTTCGTATGAAGTTCAAGAGACCCAGTACTTC. Based on the CDR3 plus reference TRBV30 and TRBJ2-5, the full variable domain is SQTIHQWPATLVQPVGSPLSLECTVEGTSNPNLYWYRQAAGRGLQLLFYSVGIGQISSEVPQNLSASRPQDRQFILSSKKLLLSDSGFYLCAWSSYEVQETQYFGPGTRLLVL.

This clonotype was recorded a few times. V and J are TRBV6-2 or TRBV6-3 and TRBJ1-1; D not certain. The length of the CDR3 is 11 residues. Germline CDR1 and CDR2: MNHEY and SVGEGT. Trimming took 5 bases from V and 5 from J, leaving 6 bases between them. CDR3 in DNA: TGTGCCAGCAGTCGTGAGACTGAAGCTTTCTTT. Translated: CASSRETEAFF.

This chain links TRBV5-1 with TRBJ1-6, with D perhaps TRBD1 (6 bases). The CDR3 sequence is 15 residues long. Trimming removed 4 bases at V and 3 bases at J, with 11 bases between. From germline, CDR1 is SGHRS and CDR2 YFSETQ. The CDR3 is CASSVDSHYNSPLHF. The DNA for the CDR3 is TGCGCCAGCAGCGTGGACAGCCACTATAATTCACCCCTCCACTTT.

V usage is TRBV29-1 and J usage is TRBJ2-3, with 10 nucleotides matching TRBD2. Germline CDR1 is SQVTM and CDR2 is ANQGSEA. The V segment lost 3 bases and the J segment 6 bases; nucleotides outside the gene matches: 9. The CDR3 loop spans 15 amino acids. For the CDR3, the DNA is TGCAGCGTTGATAGTCTAGCGGGGGTGGTGGATACGCAGTATTTT. Protein: CSVDSLAGVVDTQYF.

Points on this clonotype: Likely a read error: the CDR3 ends without its conserved phenylalanine or tryptophan. The chain combines TRBV29-1 with TRBJ2-4, with 9 bases fitting TRBD1. The junction had 7 bases not matched to a gene; V was cut back by 0 bases and J by 1 base. CDR1 and CDR2 from the germline V gene are SQVTM and ANQGSEA. The CDR3 contains 17 residues. CDR3 sequence (DNA): TGCAGCGTTGAAGAAAGGGGGACAGGGACGGCCAAAAACATTCAGTACCTC. Translated, it gives CSVEERGTGTAKNIQYL.

A few counts support this clonotype. The rearrangement joins TRBV7-9 to TRBJ2-7; no definite D call. The V gene lost 4 bases and the J gene lost 5 bases, with 21 bases spanning the gap. The CDR3 is made up of 16 amino acids. CDR1 and CDR2 (germline): SEHNR, FQNEAQ (reference sequence). The CDR3 region is CASSSAVSSRADEQYF. The CDR3 bases are TGTGCCAGCAGCTCCGCCGTTTCGTCGCGTGCTGACGAGCAGTACTTC.

This clonotype was recorded a few times. The V gene is TRBV4-2, the J gene TRBJ1-4; 7 bases match TRBD1. In germline, CDR1 is LGHNA, CDR2 YNFKEQ. The trim removed 4 bases at V and 6 bases at J, leaving 5 bases unmatched. The CDR3 length is 14 residues. The CDR3 DNA follows: TGTGCCAGCAGCCTAGGGGGCCAGGATGAAAAACTGTTTTTT. Translation gives CASSLGGQDEKLFF.

J is TRBJ2-4 and V is TRBV27; no clear D. Deletions cut 5 bases from V and 2 bases from J, with 22 bases between. CDR3 size: 18 residues. Germline V gene data show CDR1 as MNHEY and CDR2 as SMNVEV (reference sequence). The CDR3 DNA is TGTGCCAGCAGTCTGAGTCGGCCCTCGGCCTTGTCCAAAAACATTCAGTACTTC. Translation: CASSLSRPSALSKNIQYF.

This chain links TRBV9 with TRBJ2-2; D perhaps matches TRBD2 (7 bases). This CDR3 is 17 amino acids long. Trimming took off 0 bases at V and 8 bases at J, with 20 bases between the two ends. Germline V gene lookup returns CDR1 SGDLS and CDR2 YYNGEE. The CDR3 DNA is TGTGCCAGCAGCGTAGCTCCGGGGGGCGGGTCATATGGGGAGCTGTTTTTT. Residues: CASSVAPGGGSYGELFF.

This chain joins TRBV6-5 and TRBJ2-5; a possible D gene is TRBD1 (5 bases). This CDR3 has 15 residues. The germline V and J ends were trimmed by 4 bases and 0 bases, with 12 bases remaining between them. CDR1 is MNHEY and CDR2 is SVGAGI in the germline V gene. The DNA for the CDR3 is TGTGCCAGCAGTTCGTTACAGGAGTACCAAGAGACCCAGTACTTC. Translated: CASSSLQEYQETQYF.

This clonotype has just a few counts. The chain employs TRBV27 and TRBJ2-1, with 8 nucleotides matching TRBD2. Germline CDR1 is MNHEY and CDR2 is SMNVEV (reference sequence). The trim removed 8 bases at V and 4 bases at J, leaving 7 bases unmatched. The CDR3 consists of 14 residues. The DNA for the CDR3 is TGTGCCAGCGCACTAGCGGAAGCTTACAATGAGCAGTTCTTC. Protein: CASALAEAYNEQFF.

The genes are TRBV14 and TRBJ1-2; 9 nucleotides line up with TRBD1. Germline V CDR1 and CDR2: SGHDN, FVKESK. J lost 5 bases, V lost 2 bases, and 9 bases had no gene match. The CDR3 extends over 16 amino acids. The DNA of the CDR3 is TGTGCCAGCAGCCAAATAGGACAGGGGCCCCGATATGGCTACACCTTC. Protein product: CASSQIGQGPRYGYTF.

This clonotype was picked up one time. This chain joins TRBV9 and TRBJ2-3; maybe TRBD2 (5 bases). This CDR3 spans 14 amino acids. Trimming removed 3 bases from V and 4 bases from J, with 12 bases in between. Germline V lookup: CDR1 SGDLS, CDR2 YYNGEE. The CDR3 here is CASSAPPGADTQYF. As DNA, the CDR3 is TGTGCCAGCAGCGCCCCCCCCGGGGCAGATACGCAGTATTTT.

Only a few counts were recorded for this clonotype. The chain combines TRBV7-9 with TRBJ1-5; 10 positions match TRBD1. Germline-derived CDR1 and CDR2 are SEHNR and FQNEAQ (reference sequence). V dropped 5 bases and J dropped 6; count of bases not matched to a gene: 7. The CDR3 extends over 15 amino acids. The CDR3 region is CASSPGQGVGQPQHF. CDR3 DNA: TGTGCCAGCAGCCCAGGACAGGGGGTAGGTCAGCCCCAGCATTTT.